This TCR beta chain was identified during a study of blood T cells in healthy people across ages. This clonotype was seen a handful of times. Antigen unknown. Alongside a J-beta primer mix, a sample-barcoded 5' primer served in a second PCR lasting roughly 6 to 11 cycles. Every sample produced at least 2.5 million CDR3-containing paired-end reads. MiXCR, run by TCRdb on the 5' RACE reads, gives a single entry per CDR3 protein. The sample contains over a million distinct CDR3 sequences, about 45% of which appear only once. This CDR3 contains 15 residues. With 4 bases clipped from V and 2 bases from J, the junction kept 6 bases outside the gene matches. CDR1 is SGHDT and CDR2 is YYEEEE in the germline V gene. Study-level results: Underestimates were what the diversity estimates from one million T cells were considered to be.

Sequencing input: blood. The chain combines TRBV5-6 with TRBJ2-1, with 7 bases that match TRBD1. The receptor's source is a woman under 30 in good health. The CDR3 coding sequence is TGTGCCAGCAGCGCCATGCAGGGGGCCTACAATGAGCAGTTCTTC. It translates to CASSAMQGAYNEQFF.